This T cell receptor (beta chain) was sequenced during a study of CXCR3-negative and CXCR3-positive naive CD8 T cells. For the study at large: Roughly 130 million TRB reads in total, about 1.5 +/- 0.3 million per library.

The libraries of TRB cDNA were constructed through 5' RACE using UMI labels. From its re-call of the 5' RACE reads, TCRdb lists each CDR3 protein once, without DNA. The repertoire shows 130,000 to 150,000 distinct CDR3 sequences; the top ten hold 0.25% to 0.3%. For this clonotype: Its antigen is unidentified.

Points from the study as a whole: CD5 surface expression was similar among naive subsets, and TCR strength was estimated by inference from TRB CDR3 properties. TRB CDR3 hydrophobicity was greater in CXCR3-positive naive cells than in CXCR3-negative naive cells. Memory cells diverged, while naive CXCR3-positive and CXCR3-negative cells had similar TRBV-TRBJ usage.

The CDR3 is 16 amino acids. Germline V CDR1 and CDR2: LNHDA, SQIVND (reference sequence). Sequencing was performed on naive CXCR3+ CD8+ T cells from blood. Subset meaning: CD45RO-CCR7+CD27+CD95- naive CD8+ T cells expressing CXCR3 (TNR3+). The chain is built from TRBV19 and TRBJ2-5; the D call of TRBD1 rests on TCRdb alone, since no DNA is present to check it. The TCR originated in a human donor in good health. Some clones in this sample may be carry-over from other donors' samples. The CDR3 here is CASSIPIGQGTETQYF.